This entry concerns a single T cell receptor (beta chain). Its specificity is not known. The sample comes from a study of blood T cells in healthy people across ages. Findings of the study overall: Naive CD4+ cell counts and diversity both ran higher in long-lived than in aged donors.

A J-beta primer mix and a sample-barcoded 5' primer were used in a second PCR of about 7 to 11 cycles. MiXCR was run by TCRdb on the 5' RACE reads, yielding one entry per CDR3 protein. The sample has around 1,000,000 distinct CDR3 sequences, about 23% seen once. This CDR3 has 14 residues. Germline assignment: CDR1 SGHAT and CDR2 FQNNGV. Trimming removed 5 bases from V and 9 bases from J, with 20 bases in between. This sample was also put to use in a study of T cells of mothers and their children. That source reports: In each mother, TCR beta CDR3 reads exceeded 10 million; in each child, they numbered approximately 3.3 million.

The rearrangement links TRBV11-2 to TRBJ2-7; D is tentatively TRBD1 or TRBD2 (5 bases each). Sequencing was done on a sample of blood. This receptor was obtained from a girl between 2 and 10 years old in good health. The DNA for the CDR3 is TGTGCCAGCAGCAGGGCACGCGTCAGGGACCCGCAGTACTTC. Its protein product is CASSRARVRDPQYF.